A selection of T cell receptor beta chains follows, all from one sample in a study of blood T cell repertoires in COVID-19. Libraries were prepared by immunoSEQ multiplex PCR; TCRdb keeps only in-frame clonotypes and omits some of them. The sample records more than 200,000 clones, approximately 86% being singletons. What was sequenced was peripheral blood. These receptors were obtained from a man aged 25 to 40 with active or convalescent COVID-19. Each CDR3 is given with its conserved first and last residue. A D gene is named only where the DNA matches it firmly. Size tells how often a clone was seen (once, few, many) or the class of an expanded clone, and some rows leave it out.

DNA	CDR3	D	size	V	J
TGTGCCAGCAGTTACTCCTCGGGTCTACCCCAGCATTTT	CASSYSSGLPQHF	NA	NA	TRBV6-5	TRBJ1-5
TGTGCCAGCAGCTTACGGCAACCCATAGCGGGGGGAGGGGCCGAGCAGTACTTC	CASSLRQPIAGGGAEQYF	TRBD2	NA	TRBV7-2	TRBJ2-7
TGTGCCAGCAGCTTGGGGTCCCTTAGCGGAGGCGGGGAGCTGTTTTTT	CASSLGSLSGGGELFF	NA	NA	TRBV5-6	TRBJ2-2
TGTGCCAGCAGCAAAGAGAGAGCGGGGGGATCCTACAATGAGCAGTTCTTC	CASSKERAGGSYNEQFF	TRBD2	NA	TRBV14	TRBJ2-1
TGTGCCAGCAGCCAACGCCTAACAGGGATTGGGGGCTACACCTTC	CASSQRLTGIGGYTF	NA	NA	TRBV14	TRBJ1-2
TGTGCCAGCAGCTCGACCACTCCAGGGTTCGGTGAAGCTTTCTTT	CASSSTTPGFGEAFF	NA	NA	TRBV7-2	TRBJ1-1
TGCGCCAGCAGCTACAGGGGTAACACTGAAGCTTTCTTT	CASSYRGNTEAFF	TRBD1	few	TRBV4-1	TRBJ1-1
TGTGCCACCAGTGATTTTCGGAGGGGACGGAGCTCCTATAATTCACCCCTCCACTTT	CATSDFRRGRSSYNSPLHF	NA	few	TRBV24-1	TRBJ1-6
TGTGCCAGCAGCTTAGGCGGCGCGGGGGGGCGAGATACGCAGTATTTT	CASSLGGAGGRDTQYF	TRBD2	NA	TRBV7-9	TRBJ2-3
TGTGCCAGCAGTTCGGGACAGGGACTTTACGAGCAGTACTTC	CASSSGQGLYEQYF	TRBD1	NA	TRBV3-1/TRBV3-2	TRBJ2-7
TGCGCCAGCAGCCAAGATTCGCTTAGCGGGGGCTACGAGCAGTACTTC	CASSQDSLSGGYEQYF	TRBD2	once	TRBV4-1	TRBJ2-7
TGTGCCAGCAGCCCTCACTTGGGCAGCGGTAACACTGAAGCTTTCTTT	CASSPHLGSGNTEAFF	NA	NA	TRBV3-1/TRBV3-2	TRBJ1-1
TGTGCCAGCAGTATAGGGGGCAGCAATCAGCCCCAGCATTTT	CASSIGGSNQPQHF	TRBD1	NA	TRBV11-2	TRBJ1-5
TGTGCCAGCAGCTTGGCGGGGCGTAAAGAGACCCAGTACTTC	CASSLAGRKETQYF	NA	NA	TRBV7-2	TRBJ2-5
TGTGCCAGCAGCCAAGGTTTGCGGGGGGGCTACGAGCAGTACTTC	CASSQGLRGGYEQYF	TRBD2	once	TRBV3-1/TRBV3-2	TRBJ2-7
TGTGCCAGCAGCTTAGGGAGGGACACTAGCAATCAGCCCCAGCATTTT	CASSLGRDTSNQPQHF	NA	NA	TRBV13	TRBJ1-5
TGTGCCAGCAGTTATACGACTAGGGGAGAGACCCAGTACTTC	CASSYTTRGETQYF	NA	NA	TRBV6-2/TRBV6-3	TRBJ2-5
TGTGCCAGCAGCCGAGAACAGGGTTGGGAGGGCTACACCTTC	CASSREQGWEGYTF	NA	NA	TRBV7-8	TRBJ1-2
TGTGCCAGCATTAGGGACAGGATTGATGGCTACACCTTC	CASIRDRIDGYTF	TRBD1	NA	TRBV6-5	TRBJ1-2
TGTGCCAGCAGGCCTGGGGCAGGGGTTAATGAAAAACTGTTTTTT	CASRPGAGVNEKLFF	NA	NA	TRBV6-5	TRBJ1-4
TGCAGCGTTACCCAGGGTCGTACCGAGCAGTTCTTC	CSVTQGRTEQFF	NA	NA	TRBV29-1	TRBJ2-1
TGTGCCAGCAGTACGACACAGGAGACAAACTATGGCTACACCTTC	CASSTTQETNYGYTF	NA	NA	TRBV6-2/TRBV6-3	TRBJ1-2
TGTGCCAGCAGCTTAGAAGGGTGGTGGGTTAGCGGGGGGGCCTTTTCTGAGAATGAGCAGTTCTTC	CASSLEGWWVSGGAFSENEQFF	TRBD2	NA	TRBV7-8	TRBJ2-1
TGTGCCAGTAGTGCCCCTCGGCAGGGGCATATCCACGAGCAGTACTTC	CASSAPRQGHIHEQYF	NA	NA	TRBV19	TRBJ2-7
TGTGCCAGCAGCCTAGCGGATACGCAGTATTTT	CASSLADTQYF	NA	NA	TRBV9	TRBJ2-3
TGTGCCAGCATCGGGAACAGGGGGGGCACTGAAGCTTTCTTT	CASIGNRGGTEAFF	TRBD1	NA	TRBV2	TRBJ1-1
TGTGCCAGTAGTCCCACCCGGGAGGACGGATCCTACGAGCAGTACTTC	CASSPTREDGSYEQYF	TRBD2	NA	TRBV19	TRBJ2-7
TGTGCCAGCAGCCAAGAGGTCCAGGCGCCCACCATATATTTT	CASSQEVQAPTIYF	NA	NA	TRBV3-1/TRBV3-2	TRBJ1-3
TGTGCCAGCAGCCAAACTAGCGGGGGGGCGGATACGCAGTATTTT	CASSQTSGGADTQYF	TRBD2	NA	TRBV3-1/TRBV3-2	TRBJ2-3
TGTGCCAGCACGTCTTATGAAAAACTGTTTTTT	CASTSYEKLFF	NA	NA	TRBV2	TRBJ1-4
TGCGCCAGCAGCCAAGATTCCGAGAGCAATGAGCAGTTCTTC	CASSQDSESNEQFF	NA	NA	TRBV4-3	TRBJ2-1
TGTGCCAGCAGTTACTCGAGAGGGGGCGGCACCGGGGAGCTGTTTTTT	CASSYSRGGGTGELFF	TRBD1	once	TRBV6-5	TRBJ2-2
TGTGCTAGTGGTTCTCTGTTGGGACTAGCGAACACCGGGGAGCTGTTTTTT	CASGSLLGLANTGELFF	TRBD2	NA	TRBV12-5	TRBJ2-2
TGCGCCAGCAGCTTGGTAGGGACTAGCGGGACCCTTCGCGAGCAGTACTTC	CASSLVGTSGTLREQYF	TRBD2	NA	TRBV5-1	TRBJ2-7
TGTGCCAGTAAACCCATAGTAGGGGCTAACACTGAAGCTTTCTTT	CASKPIVGANTEAFF	NA	NA	TRBV19	TRBJ1-1
TGTGCCTTACTCCCACAGGGCGCCCCGTCCTACGAGCAGTACTTC	CALLPQGAPSYEQYF	NA	NA	TRBV3-1/TRBV3-2	TRBJ2-7
TGTGCCAGTTCCCCACAGGGGGCGGACGAGCAGTACTTC	CASSPQGADEQYF	TRBD1	NA	TRBV19	TRBJ2-7
TGTGCCTGGAGTGCCACAAATGAAGCTTTCTTT	CAWSATNEAFF	NA	NA	TRBV30	TRBJ1-1
TGCGCCAGCAGTGGTCAGCCAGGGACTGAAGCTTTCTTT	CASSGQPGTEAFF	NA	NA	TRBV10-2	TRBJ1-1
TGTGCCAGCAGCTTTACAGGGGACTCCTACGAGCAGTACTTC	CASSFTGDSYEQYF	TRBD1	NA	TRBV11-2	TRBJ2-7
TGTGCCAGCAGCTTCCGGGACAGTCTAAACACTGAAGCTTTCTTT	CASSFRDSLNTEAFF	TRBD1	once	TRBV5-6	TRBJ1-1
TGTGCCAGCAGAGCGGGGAGGGCGGACACTGAAGCTTTCTTT	CASRAGRADTEAFF	NA	NA	TRBV6-6	TRBJ1-1
TGTGCCAGCAGCGCCGAGGGCCTGGAGGATACGCAGTATTTT	CASSAEGLEDTQYF	NA	NA	TRBV7-9	TRBJ2-3
TGTGCCAGCAGCCTCCAGGGGCAGAGCGCGCTTAATGAAAAACTGTTTTTT	CASSLQGQSALNEKLFF	NA	NA	TRBV5-6	TRBJ1-4
TGTGCCAGCAGCTTAGGTGGGGACAGAAACAATGAGCAGTTCTTC	CASSLGGDRNNEQFF	TRBD1	NA	TRBV7-6	TRBJ2-1
TGTGCCAGCAGCTTAGGGGGGCAGGCCTACGAGCAGTACTTC	CASSLGGQAYEQYF	NA	NA	TRBV13	TRBJ2-7
TGTGCCTGTACGACGGGTCGACTTTATGAAAAACTGTTTTTT	CACTTGRLYEKLFF	NA	NA	TRBV30	TRBJ1-4
TGTGCCATCGGGGGGGGCGGGCAGACCTACGAGCAGTACTTC	CAIGGGGQTYEQYF	NA	NA	TRBV10-3	TRBJ2-7
TGCGCCAGCAGCCAAGATTGGGCGGGAAGCTCCTATAATTCACCCCTCCACTTT	CASSQDWAGSSYNSPLHF	NA	NA	TRBV4-3	TRBJ1-6
TGCGCCAGCAGCCCCGACAGGGGGCGAAACTACGAGCAGTACTTC	CASSPDRGRNYEQYF	TRBD1	NA	TRBV4-3	TRBJ2-7
TGTGCCAGCAGCTTCACAGGGGGGAACACCGGGGAGCTGTTTTTT	CASSFTGGNTGELFF	TRBD1	once	TRBV11-2	TRBJ2-2
TGCGCCAGCAGCCGACTTGTGGGACAGGGTATTCATGAGCAGTTCTTC	CASSRLVGQGIHEQFF	TRBD1	NA	TRBV4-1	TRBJ2-1
TGTGCCAGCTCACCGGAAGGGGGTTTTCAGCCCCAGCATTTT	CASSPEGGFQPQHF	NA	NA	TRBV18	TRBJ1-5
TGTGCCAGCAGCCCCATACACATGAACACTGAAGCTTTCTTT	CASSPIHMNTEAFF	NA	NA	TRBV5-5	TRBJ1-1